This T cell receptor (beta chain) was captured by sequencing in a study of CD8 T cells in Susac syndrome. This CDR3 has 16 amino acids. Trimming cost V 8 bases and J 4 bases; bases outside gene matches: 15. Germline CDR1 is MNHEY and CDR2 is SMNVEV (reference sequence). cDNA came from about 0.5 to 1 ug RNA primed by random hexamers. TCRdb re-called the immunoSEQ multiplex PCR reads through MiXCR, storing one row per CDR3 protein. The table shows just over 150,000 distinct CDR3 sequences, with 94% occurring only once. Isolation of CD8+ and CD4+ T cells was performed negatively, whereas enrichment of TEMRA cells was done by FACS.

The sequenced sample consisted of CD8+ T cells from PBMCs. This clonotype was obtained from a human donor with multiple sclerosis. This chain joins TRBV27 and TRBJ1-2; 8 bases fit TRBD1. The CDR3 region is CASSASTGELSYGYTF. The CDR3 DNA sequence: TGTGCCAGCTCAGCCTCGACAGGGGAGTTGAGCTATGGCTACACCTTC.